One and the same sample provided the 7 T cell receptor beta chains below, sequenced in a study of cytomegalovirus exposure and HLA in healthy donors. A multiplex PCR was run with 60 Vbeta primers and 13 Jbeta primers. TCRdb's copy holds only in-frame clones and misses some; the assay was immunoSEQ multiplex PCR. The sample shows 70,000 to 90,000 clones, 60% to 75% of them seen only once. The material sequenced was PBMCs. These receptors were obtained from a man in his forties or fifties in good health and CMV-seropositive.

This clone was counted once. J is TRBJ2-7 and V is TRBV6-5; weak D call: TRBD2 (5 bases). In germline, CDR1 is MNHEY, CDR2 SVGAGI. V was cut by 2 bases and J by 3 bases, with 8 bases left in between. The CDR3 is 13 amino acids. The CDR3 region has the DNA TGTGCCAGCAGTTACGCTAGCTTCTACGAGCAGTACTTC. As protein: CASSYASFYEQYF.

This chain joins TRBV28 and TRBJ1-6; unclear D gene. This CDR3 is 14 amino acids long. Germline V CDR1 and CDR2: MDHEN, SYDVKM. V gave up 2 bases and J gave up 6 bases, with 8 bases separating them. CDR3 nucleotide sequence: TGTGCCAGCAGTTTAGGTGGCTTTAATTCACCCCTCCACTTT. It is translated as CASSLGGFNSPLHF.

The chain couples TRBV28 to TRBJ2-5; TRBD2 might be the D (6 bases). This CDR3 region has 13 residues. The V gene lost 3 bases and the J gene lost 3 bases, with 8 bases spanning the gap. The germline V gene has CDR1 MDHEN and CDR2 SYDVKM. The CDR3 DNA sequence: TGTGCCAGCAGTTTTTGGGGGGAAGAGACCCAGTACTTC. Residues: CASSFWGEETQYF. Together with reference TRBV28 and TRBJ2-5, the CDR3 gives the full variable domain: DVKVTQSSRYLVKRTGEKVFLECVQDMDHENMFWYRQDPGLGLRLIYFSYDVKMKEKGDIPEGYSVSREKKERFSLILESASTNQTSMYLCASSFWGEETQYFGPGTRLLVL.

A few counts support this clone. The chain employs TRBV6-6 and TRBJ2-7; no clear D. The CDR3 contains 14 residues. The germline gives CDR1 MNHNY, CDR2 SVGAGI (reference sequence). V dropped 2 bases and J dropped 2 bases, with 10 bases sitting between them. The DNA for the CDR3 is TGTGCCAGCAGTTACGTATTGAAGCCCTACGAGCAGTACTTC. Residues: CASSYVLKPYEQYF.

The table lists this clone with a count of one. The rearrangement uses TRBV12-5 and TRBJ2-3, with 9 bases lining up with TRBD2. This CDR3 contains 16 residues. Germline-derived CDR1 and CDR2 are LGHNT and FRNRAP. V gave up 6 bases and J gave up 3 bases; unmatched junction bases: 10. CDR3 in amino acids: CASGSPLAGLTDTQYF. DNA of the CDR3: TGTGCTAGTGGATCGCCTCTAGCGGGGTTGACAGATACGCAGTATTTT.

V gene TRBV5-6 combines with J gene TRBJ1-2; unclear D gene. This CDR3 contains 14 residues. Per germline, CDR1 SGHDT and CDR2 YYEEEE. The V gene lost 2 bases and the J gene lost 4 bases, with 12 bases spanning the gap. The CDR3 DNA reads as TGTGCCAGCAGCTTACCGGGTCGCAGCTATGGCTACACCTTC. Translating gives CASSLPGRSYGYTF.

In this sample, this clone turned up a few times. The chain links TRBV7-9 to TRBJ1-5, with 8 bases lining up with TRBD1. Unmatched junction bases numbered 5, after V lost 5 bases and J lost 2 bases. There are 15 residues in the CDR3. Germline lookup yields CDR1 SEHNR and CDR2 FQNEAQ (reference sequence). The CDR3 spells CASSRTGLGNQPQHF. DNA for the CDR3: TGTGCCAGCAGCCGGACAGGGCTTGGCAATCAGCCCCAGCATTTT.